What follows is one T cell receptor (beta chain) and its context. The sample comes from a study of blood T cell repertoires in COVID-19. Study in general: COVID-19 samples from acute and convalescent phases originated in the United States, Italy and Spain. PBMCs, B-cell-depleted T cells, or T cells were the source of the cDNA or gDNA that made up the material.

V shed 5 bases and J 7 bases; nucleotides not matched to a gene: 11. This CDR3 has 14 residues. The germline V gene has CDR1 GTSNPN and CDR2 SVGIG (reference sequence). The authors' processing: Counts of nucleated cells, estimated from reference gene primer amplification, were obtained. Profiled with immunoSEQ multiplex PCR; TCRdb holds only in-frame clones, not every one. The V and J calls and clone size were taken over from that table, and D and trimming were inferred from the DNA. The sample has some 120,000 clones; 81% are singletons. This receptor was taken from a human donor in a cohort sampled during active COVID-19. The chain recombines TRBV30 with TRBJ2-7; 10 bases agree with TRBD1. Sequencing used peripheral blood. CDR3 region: CAWVGGTGVTEQYF. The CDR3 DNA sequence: TGTGCCTGGGTGGGAGGGACAGGGGTTACAGAGCAGTACTTC.